This T cell receptor beta chain derives from a study of blood T cell repertoires in COVID-19. Across the whole study: Acute and convalescent COVID-19 samples came from the United States, Italy and Spain.

This clone was counted a few times. V shed 2 bases and J 12 bases; nucleotides not matched to a gene: 1. The CDR3 spans 13 residues. Germline V CDR1 and CDR2: SEHNR, FQNEAQ (reference sequence). Sequencing was performed with immunoSEQ multiplex PCR; in TCRdb, only in-frame clones are kept and a portion is missing. The sample has 53,000 or so clones, about 86% seen once. This TCR derives from a man between 65 and 85 years old with active COVID-19. The V gene is TRBV7-9, the J gene TRBJ1-4; 12 bases are a match to TRBD1. The sample taken for sequencing was peripheral blood. Here the CDR3 reads CASSLRDRGQLFF. CDR3 sequence (DNA): TGTGCCAGCAGCTTACGGGACAGGGGGCAACTGTTTTTT.